The clone carrying this T cell receptor beta chain was seen only a few times. The sample comes from a study of cytomegalovirus exposure and HLA in healthy donors. V lost 4 bases to trimming and J lost 4 bases, with 13 bases between them. Germline V gene sequence: CDR1 MDHEN, CDR2 SYDVKM. This CDR3 region has 15 residues. Sequenced by immunoSEQ multiplex PCR; TCRdb stores in-frame clones only, minus some. The data show under 140,000 clones, around nine tenths seen once. Sequences were obtained from PBMCs. This sequence joins TRBV28 and TRBJ1-4, with unresolved D. The receptor comes from a woman aged 25 to 45 in good health and CMV-seropositive. CDR3 sequence reads: CASSSPPALNEKLFF. The CDR3 DNA reads as TGTGCCAGCAGTTCCCCCCCCGCACTTAATGAAAAACTGTTTTTT.